The 8 T cell receptor beta chains listed next were all sequenced from one sample in a study of blood T cell repertoires in COVID-19. TCRdb keeps only in-frame clones here, not all; method: immunoSEQ multiplex PCR. The table includes approximately 280,000 clones, 80% to 95% detected once. The sequenced sample consisted of peripheral blood. These receptors all stem from a woman in her twenties or thirties with COVID-19, enrolled during active disease.

The rearrangement links TRBV20-1 to TRBJ2-1; D unclear. This CDR3 is built from 10 residues. The germline V and J ends were trimmed by 6 bases and 8 bases, with 8 bases remaining between them. Germline values: CDR1 DFQATT, CDR2 SNEGSKA (reference sequence). This CDR3 is CSAGPYEQFF. The CDR3 DNA reads TGCAGTGCGGGCCCGTATGAGCAGTTCTTC.

This rearrangement joins TRBV5-1 to TRBJ1-2, with TRBD1 matching 8 bases. The V gene end was trimmed by 0 bases and the J gene end by 4 bases; junction bases not matched to a gene: 5. Germline CDR1 reads SGHRS; CDR2 reads YFSETQ. This CDR3 is 15 amino acids long. CDR3 region: CASSLDTGGLYGYTF. DNA of the CDR3: TGCGCCAGCAGCTTGGACACAGGGGGGCTCTATGGCTACACCTTC.

The chain carries TRBV28 and TRBJ2-7, with D possibly TRBD2 on 7 matching bases. This CDR3 has 15 amino acids. Per germline, CDR1 MDHEN and CDR2 SYDVKM. V was trimmed by 2 bases and J by 4 bases, leaving 15 bases between them. Here the CDR3 DNA reads TGTGCCAGCAGTTTAAGACCCCGGGGGGCGTACGAGCAGTACTTC. Protein product: CASSLRPRGAYEQYF.

The V call is TRBV5-4, the J call TRBJ1-1; D call uncertain. Per germline, CDR1 SGHNT and CDR2 YYREEE (reference sequence). There are 12 residues in the CDR3. Trimming pared 5 bases from V and 1 base from J, leaving 6 bases between. CDR3 sequence reads: CASRRENTEAFF. The CDR3, as DNA: TGTGCCAGCAGGCGGGAGAACACTGAAGCTTTCTTT.

The chain links TRBV19 to TRBJ1-6; TRBD1 is a possible D gene (6 bases). The CDR3 runs 16 residues. CDR1 is LNHDA, CDR2 SQIVND, per germline (reference sequence). The V end was cut by 5 bases, the J end by 0 bases, with 11 bases between. As DNA, the CDR3 is TGTGCCAGTAGTCCGGGACAAGACTCCTATAATTCACCCCTCCACTTT. Its translation: CASSPGQDSYNSPLHF.

The CDR3 loop is CASGGLGLATGELFF. Here the CDR3 DNA reads TGTGCCAGTGGGGGCCTTGGACTAGCGACCGGGGAGCTGTTTTTT. The chain has TRBV25-1 and TRBJ2-2; TRBD2 matches at 9 bases. J gave up 5 bases and V 9 bases, and 10 bases lay outside the gene matches. The CDR3 sequence is 15 residues long. Germline assignment: CDR1 MGHDK and CDR2 SYGVNS.

The chain combines TRBV6-6 with TRBJ2-6, with a weak D call TRBD1 (7 bases). Trimming removed 2 bases from V and 4 bases from J, with 12 bases in between. The germline gives CDR1 MNHNY, CDR2 SVGAGI (reference sequence). This CDR3 is built from 16 residues. The CDR3 reads CASSYAGGRGANVLTF. In DNA, the CDR3 is TGTGCCAGCAGTTACGCAGGGGGGAGAGGGGCCAACGTCCTGACTTTC.

The rearrangement joins TRBV2 to TRBJ2-3, with 7 positions matching TRBD1. V shed 8 bases, J shed 0 bases, and the junction held 5 bases outside the gene matches. The germline V gene encodes CDR1 SNHLY and CDR2 FYNNEI. This CDR3 is 14 amino acids long. The CDR3 nucleotides read TGTGCCAGCGGGACAGACATTAGCACAGATACGCAGTATTTT. The encoded protein is CASGTDISTDTQYF.